This T cell receptor beta chain originates from a study of T cells in Graves' hyperthyroidism and ophthalmopathy. At least ten counts were recorded for this clonotype. The length of the CDR3 is 14 residues. In germline, CDR1 is MNHNS, CDR2 SASEGT. The ends were cut back, 6 bases at V and 12 bases at J, with 24 bases in the middle. TCR beta CDR3 sequences were amplified from RNA transcripts. When the TCR CDR3 underwent first-round RT-PCR, the HTBI primer set was used. TCRdb independently ran MiXCR on the multiplex PCR reads; one entry per CDR3 protein. The table records hundreds of thousands of distinct CDR3 sequences, around 15% of them present only once.

The sequencing sample was made of blood. The chain uses TRBV6-1 and TRBJ2-7; D is perhaps TRBD1 (5 bases). The receptor was isolated from a woman in her forties with Graves' ophthalmopathy. The CDR3 is CASSPLAGGQGWYF. In nucleotides, the CDR3 is TGTGCCAGCAGCCCCCTCGCCGGTGGGCAGGGCTGGTACTTC.